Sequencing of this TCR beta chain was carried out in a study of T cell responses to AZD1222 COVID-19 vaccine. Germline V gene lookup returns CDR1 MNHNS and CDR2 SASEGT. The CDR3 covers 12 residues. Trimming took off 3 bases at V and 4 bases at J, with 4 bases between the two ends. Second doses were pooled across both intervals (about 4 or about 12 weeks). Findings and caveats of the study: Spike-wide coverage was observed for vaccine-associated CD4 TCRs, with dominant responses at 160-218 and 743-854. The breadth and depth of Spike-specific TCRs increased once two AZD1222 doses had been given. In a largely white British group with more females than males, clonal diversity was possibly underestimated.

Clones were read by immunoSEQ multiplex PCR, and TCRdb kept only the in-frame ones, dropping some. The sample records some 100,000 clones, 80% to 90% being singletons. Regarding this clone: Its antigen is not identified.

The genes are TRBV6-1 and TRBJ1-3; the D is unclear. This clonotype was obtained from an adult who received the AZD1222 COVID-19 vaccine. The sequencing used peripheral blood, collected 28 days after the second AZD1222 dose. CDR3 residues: CASSERGNTIYF. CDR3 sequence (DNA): TGTGCCAGCAGTGAGAGGGGAAACACCATATATTTT.